This T cell receptor (beta chain) was captured in a study of blood T cell repertoires in COVID-19. Method: immunoSEQ multiplex PCR; TCRdb's copy keeps in-frame clones and lacks some. The sample yields about 170,000 clones, about 88% seen once. Trimming cost V 5 bases and J 0 bases, with 8 bases left between them. Germline CDR1 is LNHDA and CDR2 is SQIVND (reference sequence). The CDR3 sequence is 14 residues long. This chain uses TRBV19 with TRBJ2-1; no clear D gene. Sequencing input: peripheral blood. The clonotype was recovered from a man in his sixties with acute or convalescent COVID-19. CDR3 protein: CASSFLSSYNEQFF. The CDR3 region has the DNA TGTGCCAGTAGTTTTTTGAGCTCCTACAATGAGCAGTTCTTC.